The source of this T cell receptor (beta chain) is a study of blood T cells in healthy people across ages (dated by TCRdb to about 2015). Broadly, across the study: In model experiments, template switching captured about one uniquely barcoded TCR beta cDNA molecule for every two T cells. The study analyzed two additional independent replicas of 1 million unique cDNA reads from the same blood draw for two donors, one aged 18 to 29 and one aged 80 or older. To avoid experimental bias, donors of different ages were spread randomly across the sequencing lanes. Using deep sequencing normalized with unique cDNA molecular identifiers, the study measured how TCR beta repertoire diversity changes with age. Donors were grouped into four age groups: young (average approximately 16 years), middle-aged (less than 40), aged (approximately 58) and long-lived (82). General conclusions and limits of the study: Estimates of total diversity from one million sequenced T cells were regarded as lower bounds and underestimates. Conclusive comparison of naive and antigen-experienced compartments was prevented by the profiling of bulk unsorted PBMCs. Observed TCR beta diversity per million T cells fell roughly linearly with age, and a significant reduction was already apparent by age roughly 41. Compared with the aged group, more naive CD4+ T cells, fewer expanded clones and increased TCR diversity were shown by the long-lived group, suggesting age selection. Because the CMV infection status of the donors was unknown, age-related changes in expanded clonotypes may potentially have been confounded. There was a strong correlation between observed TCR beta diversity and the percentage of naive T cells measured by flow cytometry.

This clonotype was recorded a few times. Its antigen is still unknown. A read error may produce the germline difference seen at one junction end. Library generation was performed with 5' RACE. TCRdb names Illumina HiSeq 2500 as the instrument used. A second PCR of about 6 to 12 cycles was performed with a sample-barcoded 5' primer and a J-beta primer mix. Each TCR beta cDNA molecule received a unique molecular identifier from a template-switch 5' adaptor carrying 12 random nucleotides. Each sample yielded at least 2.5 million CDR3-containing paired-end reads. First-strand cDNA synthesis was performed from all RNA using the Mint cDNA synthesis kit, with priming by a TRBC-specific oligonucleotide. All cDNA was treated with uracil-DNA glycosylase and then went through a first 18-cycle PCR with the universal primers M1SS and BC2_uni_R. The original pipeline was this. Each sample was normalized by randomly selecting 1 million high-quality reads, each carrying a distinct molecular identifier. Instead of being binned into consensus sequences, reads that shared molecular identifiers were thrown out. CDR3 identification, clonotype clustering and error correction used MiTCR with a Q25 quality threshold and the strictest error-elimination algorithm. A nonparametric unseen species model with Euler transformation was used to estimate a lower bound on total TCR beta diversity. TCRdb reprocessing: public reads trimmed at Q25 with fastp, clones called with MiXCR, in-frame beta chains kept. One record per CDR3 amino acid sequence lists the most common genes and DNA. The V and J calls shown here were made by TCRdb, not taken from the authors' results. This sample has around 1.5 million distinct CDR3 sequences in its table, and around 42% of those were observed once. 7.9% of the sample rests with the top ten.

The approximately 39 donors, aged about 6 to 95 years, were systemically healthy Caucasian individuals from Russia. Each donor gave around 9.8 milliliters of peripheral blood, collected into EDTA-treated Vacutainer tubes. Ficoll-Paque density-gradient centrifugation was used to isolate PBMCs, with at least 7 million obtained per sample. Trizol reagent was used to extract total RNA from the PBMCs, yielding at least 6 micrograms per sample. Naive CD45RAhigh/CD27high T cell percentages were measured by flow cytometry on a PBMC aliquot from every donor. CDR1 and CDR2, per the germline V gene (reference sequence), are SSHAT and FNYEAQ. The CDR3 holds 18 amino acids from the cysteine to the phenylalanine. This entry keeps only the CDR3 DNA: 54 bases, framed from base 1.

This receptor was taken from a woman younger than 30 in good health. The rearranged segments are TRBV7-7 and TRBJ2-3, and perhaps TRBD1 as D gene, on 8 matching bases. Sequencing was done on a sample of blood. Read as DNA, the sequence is TGTGCTAGCAGCTTAGGACTAGGACAGGGAGGACACACAGATACGCAGTATTTT. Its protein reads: CASSLGLGQGGHTDTQYF.